This T cell receptor (beta chain) derives from a study of cytomegalovirus exposure and HLA in healthy donors (dated by TCRdb to about 2017). About the full investigation: A later analysis indicated that the 110 or so validation repertoires were generated on the platform also employed for the 700 or so repertoires of the first cohort. Along with the approximately 650-subject first cohort, a separate validation cohort of over a hundred different subjects was used. The study aimed to test whether signatures of past pathogen exposure could be identified by cataloging public T cell receptors. To predict cytomegalovirus infection status, the study brought together high-throughput TCR immunosequencing, statistical association of individual TCRs with disease status, and machine learning. Paper-wide results and their limitations: The authors suggested that the approach could potentially be extended to other disease states and immunological phenotypes. A later analysis found that TCRs clustered in the first cohort also tended to co-occur in the 95 to 150 validation repertoires, with about 94% of cluster scores above 0. The classifier was reported to diagnose cytomegalovirus status with high specificity and sensitivity in both the original and validation cohorts. Three of the identified cytomegalovirus-associated TCR beta chains were confirmed in vitro to be specific for cytomegalovirus antigens. Across donors, most TCR sequences were observed very rarely, whereas some public TCRs were present in many individuals. In the study, about 150 TCR beta chains were listed as associated with cytomegalovirus. A later analysis had no HLA typing for the validation cohort, so co-occurrence there was scored across all 130 or so repertoires.

Library preparation employed the immunoSEQ multiplex PCR assay. Per the original workflow: A statistical classification framework was developed to diagnose cytomegalovirus status using the catalog of TCR beta chain sequences. TCRdb's version of the immuneACCESS table is confined to in-frame rearrangements and falls short of the full clone set. An unresolved V gene accounts for under half of the shortfall where checked; the remainder is of unknown origin. The DNA was the basis for D and trimming; V, J and clone size are from that table. The sample table records about 160,000 clones; about nine tenths of these occur just once. The ten largest account for about 9.4% of the sample. Relative to germline, V is missing 1 base and J is missing 2 bases, with 6 bases of the junction outside any gene match. Reading from cysteine to phenylalanine, the CDR3 counts 16 amino acids. Here the CDR3 DNA is all that survives: 48 bases in frame from base 1. The germline V gene yields MGHDK for CDR1 and SYGVNS for CDR2.

The donors were included in the validation cohort of some 120 subjects, a group kept apart from the roughly 730-subject first cohort. A word on this clone: This receptor's antigen is unknown. The input lacks base qualities; no much larger clone sits a single base away.

The sequence was collected from a woman between 18 and 29 years old in good health and CMV-seropositive. In this chain, TRBV25-1 is recombined with TRBJ2-5, with 8 bases aligning to TRBD2. Sequencing was done on a sample of PBMCs. Read as DNA, the sequence is TGTGCCAGCAGTGAATTGGCTAGCGGGTTTCAAGAGACCCAGTACTTC. This sequence encodes CASSELASGFQETQYF.